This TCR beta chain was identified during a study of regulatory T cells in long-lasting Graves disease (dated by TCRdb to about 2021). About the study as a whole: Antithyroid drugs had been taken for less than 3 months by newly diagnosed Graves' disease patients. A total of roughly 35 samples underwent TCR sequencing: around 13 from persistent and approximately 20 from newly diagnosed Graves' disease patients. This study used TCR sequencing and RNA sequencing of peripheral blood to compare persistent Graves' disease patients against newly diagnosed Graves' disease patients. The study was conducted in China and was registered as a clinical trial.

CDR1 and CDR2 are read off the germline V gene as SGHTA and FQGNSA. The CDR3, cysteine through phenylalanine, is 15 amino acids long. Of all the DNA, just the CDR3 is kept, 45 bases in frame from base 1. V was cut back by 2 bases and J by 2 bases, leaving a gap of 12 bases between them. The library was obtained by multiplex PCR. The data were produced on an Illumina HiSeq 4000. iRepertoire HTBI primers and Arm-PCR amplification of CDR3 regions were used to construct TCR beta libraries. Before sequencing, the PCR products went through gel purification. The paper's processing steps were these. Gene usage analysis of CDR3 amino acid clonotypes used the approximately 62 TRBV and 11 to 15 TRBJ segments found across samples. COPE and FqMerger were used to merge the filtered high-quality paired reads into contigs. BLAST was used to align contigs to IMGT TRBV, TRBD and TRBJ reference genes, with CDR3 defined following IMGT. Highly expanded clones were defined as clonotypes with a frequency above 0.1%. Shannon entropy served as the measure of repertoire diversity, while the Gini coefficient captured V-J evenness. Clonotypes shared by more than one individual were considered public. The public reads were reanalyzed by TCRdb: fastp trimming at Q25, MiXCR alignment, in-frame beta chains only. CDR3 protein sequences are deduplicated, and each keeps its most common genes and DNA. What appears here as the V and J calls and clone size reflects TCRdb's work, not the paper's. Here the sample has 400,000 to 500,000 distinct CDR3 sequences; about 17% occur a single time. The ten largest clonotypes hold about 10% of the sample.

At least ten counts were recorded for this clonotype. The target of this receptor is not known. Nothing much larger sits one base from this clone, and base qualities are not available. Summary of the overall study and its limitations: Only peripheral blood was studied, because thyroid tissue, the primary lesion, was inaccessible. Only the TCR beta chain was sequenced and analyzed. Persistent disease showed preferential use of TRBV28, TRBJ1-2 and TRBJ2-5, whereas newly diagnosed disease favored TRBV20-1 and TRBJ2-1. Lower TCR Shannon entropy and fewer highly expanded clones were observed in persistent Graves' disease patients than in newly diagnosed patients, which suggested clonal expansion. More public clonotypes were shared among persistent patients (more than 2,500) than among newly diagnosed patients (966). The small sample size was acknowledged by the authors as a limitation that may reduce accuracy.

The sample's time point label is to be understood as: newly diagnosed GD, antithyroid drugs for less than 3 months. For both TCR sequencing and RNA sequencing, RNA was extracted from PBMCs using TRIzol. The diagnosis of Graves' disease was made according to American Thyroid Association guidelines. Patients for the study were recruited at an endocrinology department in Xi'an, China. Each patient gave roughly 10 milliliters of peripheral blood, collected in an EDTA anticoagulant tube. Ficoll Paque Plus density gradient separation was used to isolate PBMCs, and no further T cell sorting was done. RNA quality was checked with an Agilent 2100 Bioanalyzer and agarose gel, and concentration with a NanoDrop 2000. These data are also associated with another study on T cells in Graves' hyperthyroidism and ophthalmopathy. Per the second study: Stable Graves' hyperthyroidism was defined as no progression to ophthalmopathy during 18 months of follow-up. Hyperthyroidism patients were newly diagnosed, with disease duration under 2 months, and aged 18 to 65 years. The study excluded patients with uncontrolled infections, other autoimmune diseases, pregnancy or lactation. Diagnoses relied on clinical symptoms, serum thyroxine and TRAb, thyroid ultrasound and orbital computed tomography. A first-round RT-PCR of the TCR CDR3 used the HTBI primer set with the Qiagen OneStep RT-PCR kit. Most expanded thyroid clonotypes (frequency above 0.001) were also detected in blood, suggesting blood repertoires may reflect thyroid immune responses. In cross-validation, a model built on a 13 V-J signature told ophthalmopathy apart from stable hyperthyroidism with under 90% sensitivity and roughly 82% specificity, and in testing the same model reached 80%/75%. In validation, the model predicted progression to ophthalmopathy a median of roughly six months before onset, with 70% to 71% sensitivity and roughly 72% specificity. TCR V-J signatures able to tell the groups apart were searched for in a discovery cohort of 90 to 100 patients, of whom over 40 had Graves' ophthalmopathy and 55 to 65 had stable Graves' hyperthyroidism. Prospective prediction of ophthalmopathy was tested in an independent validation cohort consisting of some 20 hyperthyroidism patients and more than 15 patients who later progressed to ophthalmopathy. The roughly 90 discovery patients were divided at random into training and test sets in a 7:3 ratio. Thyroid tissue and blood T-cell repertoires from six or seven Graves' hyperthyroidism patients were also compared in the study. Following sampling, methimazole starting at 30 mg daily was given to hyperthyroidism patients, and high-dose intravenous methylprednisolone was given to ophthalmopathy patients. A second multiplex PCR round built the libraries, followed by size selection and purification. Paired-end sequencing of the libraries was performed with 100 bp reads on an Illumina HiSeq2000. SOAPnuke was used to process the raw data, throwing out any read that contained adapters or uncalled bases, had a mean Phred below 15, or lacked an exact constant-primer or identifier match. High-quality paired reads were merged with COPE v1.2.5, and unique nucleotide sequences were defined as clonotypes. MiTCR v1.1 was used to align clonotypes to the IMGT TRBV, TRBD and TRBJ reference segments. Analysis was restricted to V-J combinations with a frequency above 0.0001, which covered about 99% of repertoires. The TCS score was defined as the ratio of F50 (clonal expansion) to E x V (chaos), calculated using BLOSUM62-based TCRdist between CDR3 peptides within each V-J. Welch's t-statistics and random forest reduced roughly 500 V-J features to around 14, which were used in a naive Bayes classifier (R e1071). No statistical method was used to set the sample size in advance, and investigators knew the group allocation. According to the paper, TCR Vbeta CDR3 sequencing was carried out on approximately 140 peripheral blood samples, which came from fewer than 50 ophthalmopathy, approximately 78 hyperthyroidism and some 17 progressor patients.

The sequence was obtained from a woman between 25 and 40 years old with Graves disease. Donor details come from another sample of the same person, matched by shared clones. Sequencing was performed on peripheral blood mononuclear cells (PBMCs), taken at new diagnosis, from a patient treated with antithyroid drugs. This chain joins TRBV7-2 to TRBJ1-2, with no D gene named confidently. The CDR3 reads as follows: CASSLLGRVNYGYTF. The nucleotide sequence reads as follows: TGTGCCAGCAGCTTATTAGGCAGAGTCAACTATGGCTACACCTTC.